The rows below give T cell receptor beta chains drawn from one sample of a study of blood T cell repertoires in COVID-19. Profiling relied on immunoSEQ multiplex PCR, and the TCRdb table lists in-frame clones only, not all of them. The table has about 62,000 clones, around 86% seen once. Sequencing used peripheral blood. The receptors originated from a woman older than 75 with acute or convalescent COVID-19. The CDR3 runs from the conserved cysteine through the conserved F or W. The order of the fields is V gene, J gene, clone size, D gene, CDR3 DNA, CDR3 protein. A D gene is named only where the DNA matches it firmly. A row's size may be missing; if present it is once, few, many or a size class.

TRBV15	TRBJ2-5	.	.	TGTGCCACCAGCAGAGATGCGGGGGCAGAAGAGACCCAGTACTTC	CATSRDAGAEETQYF
TRBV2	TRBJ1-4	.	.	TGTGCCAGCAGTGTTTCAGGGGTTGAAAAACTGTTTTTT	CASSVSGVEKLFF
TRBV30	TRBJ1-4	.	.	TGTGCCTGGAGTGCCGGGACTGACAATGAAAAACTGTTTTTT	CAWSAGTDNEKLFF
TRBV30	TRBJ2-1	.	TRBD2	TGTGCCTGGAGTGTTGGGACTAGTGAGCAGTTCTTC	CAWSVGTSEQFF
TRBV5-6	TRBJ2-7	.	.	TGTGCCAGCAACCTGGGGCTCAATTCCTACGAGCAGTACTTC	CASNLGLNSYEQYF
TRBV6-5	TRBJ1-5	.	.	TGTGCCAGCAGTTACGGATCCCTGGGAGGGAATCAGCCCCAGCATTTT	CASSYGSLGGNQPQHF
TRBV19	TRBJ2-5	.	.	TGTGCCAGTAGTGAGGGCACTTCGGGGGAGACCCAGTACTTC	CASSEGTSGETQYF
TRBV29-1	TRBJ2-1	.	TRBD2	TGCAGCGTTGTGACTAGCGGGCAGACCTACAATGAGCAGTTCTTC	CSVVTSGQTYNEQFF
TRBV5-1	TRBJ1-2	.	TRBD1	TGCGCCAGCAGCTCGGACAGGGCTTGGGATGGCTACACCTTC	CASSSDRAWDGYTF
TRBV19	TRBJ1-1	.	.	TGTGCCAGTAGTATAGCCAAGTGGGCCACTGAAGCTTTCTTT	CASSIAKWATEAFF
TRBV7-9	TRBJ2-5	.	.	TGTGCCAGCAGCTTTTGGCAGGGTCAAGAGACCCAGTACTTC	CASSFWQGQETQYF
TRBV9	TRBJ1-5	.	TRBD1	TGTGCCAGCAGCGTGGAGGGACAGGGCAATCAGCCCCAGCATTTT	CASSVEGQGNQPQHF
TRBV19	TRBJ1-2	.	.	TGTGCCAGTAGTCGGGGGACCTATGGCTACACCTTC	CASSRGTYGYTF
TRBV5-6	TRBJ1-2	.	.	TGTGCCAGCAGCCCTAAGGCCTCGGCGGGGGGCTATGGCTACACCTTC	CASSPKASAGGYGYTF
TRBV19	TRBJ1-4	.	.	TGTGCCAGTAACGGAGTGTTCGGTGCTGATAATGAAAAACTGTTTTTT	CASNGVFGADNEKLFF
TRBV6-1	TRBJ2-5	few	TRBD2	TGTGCCAGCAGTGAAGGAGCGGGAGAACCCCAAGAGACCCAGTACTTC	CASSEGAGEPQETQYF
TRBV5-1	TRBJ2-1	.	.	TGCGCCAGCGCCCTCTTGGGGGCTGATAATGAGCAGTTCTTC	CASALLGADNEQFF
TRBV11-3	TRBJ2-1	.	TRBD2	TGTGCCAGCAGCCAAGAAGCCTCGGGTCTAGCGGGGTGGAATGAGCAGTTCTTC	CASSQEASGLAGWNEQFF
TRBV30	TRBJ2-2	few	TRBD1	TGTGCCTGGAGTCCGGGACAGGGGGCCGGGGAGCTGTTTTTT	CAWSPGQGAGELFF
TRBV7-6	TRBJ2-1	few	.	TGTGCCAGCAGCTTTTCGGGCAGGGAGGACAATGAGCAGTTCTTC	CASSFSGREDNEQFF
TRBV6-6	TRBJ1-1	.	.	TGTGCCAGCAGTTACTCGTCGAGGGGAGGCAGCGCTGAAGCTTTCTTT	CASSYSSRGGSAEAFF
TRBV18	TRBJ1-1	.	.	TGTGCCAGCTCACCCCGGGATCAAATTGAAGCTTTCTTT	CASSPRDQIEAFF
TRBV30	TRBJ2-7	.	.	TGTGCCTGGATGCAGGGAACCCCGGCTAACTACGAGCAGTACTTC	CAWMQGTPANYEQYF
TRBV18	TRBJ1-4	.	.	TGTGCCAGCTCACCGGGACAAGGAAATGAAAAACTGTTTTTT	CASSPGQGNEKLFF
TRBV11-2	TRBJ2-5	once	TRBD2	TGTGCCAGCAGCTTAGGAGGCGGGGGGAGATGGGAGACCCAGTACTTC	CASSLGGGGRWETQYF
TRBV7-3	TRBJ2-7	.	.	TGTGCCAGCAGCTTAGATCAAGCGGTCTCCTACGAGCAGTACTTC	CASSLDQAVSYEQYF
TRBV19	TRBJ1-2	.	TRBD1	TGTGCCAGTAGTCCTAGAGGACAGGGTGAAGGCTACACCTTC	CASSPRGQGEGYTF
TRBV11-3	TRBJ1-1	.	.	TGTGCCAGCAGCTTGAAGGGGTGGAGAGCTTTCTTT	CASSLKGWRAFF
TRBV9	TRBJ1-6	.	.	TGTGCCAGCAGCGTAGTCCCAGACAGCCTAAATTCACCCCTCCACTTT	CASSVVPDSLNSPLHF
TRBV7-9	TRBJ2-7	.	.	TGTGCCAGCAGCTTCCATAGCTCCTACGAGCAGTACTTC	CASSFHSSYEQYF
TRBV28	TRBJ2-7	.	.	TGTGCCAGCATTCCGGGGGGGAGGGGACAGCCCTACGAGCAGTACTTC	CASIPGGRGQPYEQYF
TRBV2	TRBJ2-5	.	.	TGTGCCAGCAGACAGGGGGGGGAGACCCAGTACTTC	CASRQGGETQYF
TRBV7-6	TRBJ2-5	.	TRBD2	TGTGCCAGCAGCTCCAGCTCACTAGCGGGGATGGCCCAGTACTTC	CASSSSSLAGMAQYF
TRBV28	TRBJ1-2	.	TRBD1	TGTGCCAGCAGTTCTGGGACAGAGCCCCATGGCTACACCTTC	CASSSGTEPHGYTF
TRBV29-1	TRBJ2-1	.	TRBD2	TGCAGCGTTCAAGGACTAGCGGATTACAATGAGCAGTTCTTC	CSVQGLADYNEQFF
TRBV7-9	TRBJ2-7	.	.	TGTGCCAGCACCCCGGGGACTTTCACCTACGAGCAGTACTTC	CASTPGTFTYEQYF
TRBV30	TRBJ2-3	once	.	TGTGCCTGGAGAGAACCCTTTAGAAAACTGGCGGAGAGCACAGATACGCAGTATTTT	CAWREPFRKLAESTDTQYF
TRBV27	TRBJ1-4	.	.	TGTGCCAGCCGTCCTCAAATTCTAAATGAAAAACTGTTTTTT	CASRPQILNEKLFF
TRBV6-4	TRBJ2-1	.	TRBD2	TGTGCCAGCAGCGGACTAGCGGGAGTTAGTGAGCAGTTCTTC	CASSGLAGVSEQFF
TRBV6-5	TRBJ1-1	.	TRBD1	TGTGCCAGTGCAGAAACAGGGGGGGTCACTGAAGCTTTCTTT	CASAETGGVTEAFF
TRBV28	TRBJ2-7	.	TRBD2	TGTGCCAGCAGTCTCCTCCCTTTCACTAGCGGGAAGGGCCTTCGAGGATACGAGCAGTACTTC	CASSLLPFTSGKGLRGYEQYF
TRBV30	TRBJ2-1	.	.	TGTGCCTGGGGGGGGCCTGGGCTTCATAATGAGCAGTTCTTC	CAWGGPGLHNEQFF
TRBV7-2	TRBJ1-1	.	TRBD1	TGTGCCAGCAGCCGCCGGACAGGAGTTAACACTGAAGCTTTCTTT	CASSRRTGVNTEAFF
TRBV5-1	TRBJ2-2	.	TRBD2	TGCGCCAGCAGCCAAGGACTAGCGAAGGGCGGGGAGCTGTTTTTT	CASSQGLAKGGELFF
TRBV27	TRBJ2-2	.	.	TGTGCCAGCAGCGTCAGAGGGCCAAACACCGGGGAGCTGTTTTTT	CASSVRGPNTGELFF
TRBV24-1	TRBJ2-7	.	TRBD2	TGTGCCACCTCTCCGAGCGGGAGTTTGTACGAGCAATACTTC	CATSPSGSLYEQYF
TRBV18	TRBJ2-1	.	.	TGTGCCAGCTCTTCGCTAGGGGCGGATGAGCAGTTCTTC	CASSSLGADEQFF
TRBV30	TRBJ2-6	.	TRBD1	TGTGCCTGCTCCGGGACAGACTCTGGGGCCAACGTCCTGACTTTC	CACSGTDSGANVLTF
TRBV24-1	TRBJ2-5	.	TRBD1	TGTGCCACCAGTGGGGACAGGCGGACCCAGTACTTC	CATSGDRRTQYF
TRBV7-7	TRBJ2-2	few	TRBD2	TGTGCCAGCAGCCCCACTAGCGGGCTCGACACCGGGGAGCTGTTTTTT	CASSPTSGLDTGELFF
TRBV18	TRBJ1-5	.	.	TGTGCCAGCTCACCCCCCGGGATGTCGGCCCAGCATTTT	CASSPPGMSAQHF
TRBV5-5	TRBJ2-1	.	TRBD2	TGTGCCAGCAGCTTGGGACTAGCGGGAGGAGGGTCCTACAATGAGCAGTTCTTC	CASSLGLAGGGSYNEQFF
TRBV10-1	TRBJ2-5	.	TRBD1	TGCGCCAGCAGTGTGGACAGGCTCCAAGAGACCCAGTACTTC	CASSVDRLQETQYF
TRBV11-2	TRBJ2-5	few	.	TGTGCCAGCAGCTTGGGGGGTGCACAAGAGACCCAGTACTTC	CASSLGGAQETQYF